The entry that follows covers one TCR beta chain sequence. This sample was taken from a study of blood T cell repertoires in COVID-19. The wider study: The samples span acute and convalescent COVID-19 from the United States, Italy and Spain.

In the authors' methods: Using reference gene primer amplification, nucleated cell counts were estimated. This table comes from immunoSEQ multiplex PCR, and its TCRdb copy is limited to in-frame clones, with some not included. The V and J calls and clone size were taken over from that table, and D and trimming were inferred from the DNA. The table has some 60,000 clones, about 83% seen once. Trimming shortened V by 6 bases and J by 6 bases, and 12 bases separated the two germline ends. Per germline, CDR1 SGHTA and CDR2 FQGNSA. The CDR3 contains 12 residues. The rearrangement joins TRBV7-2 to TRBJ2-7, with D hard to call. Specimen: peripheral blood. The TCR originated in a woman of 80 years or more with acute or convalescent COVID-19. CDR3 coding DNA: TGTGCCAGCAGGCCATATCGAGGCGAGCAGTACTTC. As protein: CASRPYRGEQYF.